The 20 T cell receptor beta chains below come from one sample, sequenced in a study of blood T cell repertoires in COVID-19. Profiled with immunoSEQ multiplex PCR; TCRdb holds only in-frame clones, not every one. This table holds some 240,000 clones, 65% to 90% found once. The sample taken for sequencing was peripheral blood. The receptors derive from a woman in her seventies with COVID-19, enrolled during active disease.

This chain uses TRBV12-3 or TRBV12-4 with TRBJ1-1, with a tentative D call TRBD1 (5 bases). V dropped 6 bases and J dropped 7 bases, with 15 bases sitting between them. CDR3 size: 13 residues. The CDR3 bases are TGTGCCAGCAGGTGGGCAGGGAGGAGTGAAGCTTTCTTT. Amino acids: CASRWAGRSEAFF.

This chain joins TRBV30 and TRBJ2-7, with D maybe TRBD2 (6 bases). The CDR3 has 14 amino acids. CDR1 and CDR2 (germline): GTSNPN, SVGIG (reference sequence). The DNA of the CDR3 is TGTGCTCTTGTGGGGACTGGGCGGTCCTACGAGCAGTACTTC. This translates into CALVGTGRSYEQYF.

The CDR3 DNA sequence: TGTGCCAGCAGTTACAAAAACAGGGTTACCGGGGAGCTGTTTTTT. Encoded protein: CASSYKNRVTGELFF. This chain connects TRBV6-5 to TRBJ2-2; D is possibly TRBD1 (6 bases). V gave up 2 bases and J gave up 5 bases, with 12 bases separating them. The CDR3 covers 15 residues. CDR1 MNHEY and CDR2 SVGAGI come from the germline V gene.

The V gene is TRBV18, the J gene TRBJ1-3; D perhaps matches TRBD1 (6 bases). CDR3 length: 16 amino acids. Germline CDR1 reads KGHSH; CDR2 reads LQKENI. V lost 3 bases, J lost 4 bases, and 16 bases lay in between. CDR3 in amino acids: CASSPSPQGRGNTIYF. CDR3 in DNA: TGTGCCAGCTCACCCTCACCACAGGGAAGAGGAAACACCATATATTTT.

The chain uses TRBV5-8 and TRBJ1-4, with TRBD1 as a possible D gene (6 bases). This CDR3 contains 14 residues. Per germline, CDR1 SGHTS and CDR2 YDEGEE. Deletions cut 4 bases from V and 3 bases from J, with 10 bases between. The CDR3 sequence is CASSPGQPNEKLFF. The CDR3 DNA is TGTGCCAGCAGCCCGGGACAACCTAATGAAAAACTGTTTTTT.

This chain links TRBV5-4 with TRBJ2-4; D is ambiguous. The CDR3 runs 15 residues. V dropped 0 bases and J dropped 0 bases, with 7 bases sitting between them. CDR1 SGHNT and CDR2 YYREEE come from the germline V gene (reference sequence). The CDR3 DNA reads TGTGCCAGCAGCTTGGGAGGATTAGCCAAAAACATTCAGTACTTC. It specifies CASSLGGLAKNIQYF. Full variable domain (remainder filled in from reference TRBV5-4 and TRBJ2-4): ETGVTQSPTHLIKTRGQQVTLRCSSQSGHNTVSWYQQALGQGPQFIFQYYREEENGRGNFPPRFSGLQFPNYSSELNVNALELDDSALYLCASSLGGLAKNIQYFGAGTRLSVL.

The CDR3 region is CAIKSAGNLNTGELFF. For the CDR3, the DNA is TGTGCCATCAAGTCAGCGGGGAATCTGAACACCGGGGAGCTGTTTTTT. The rearrangement uses TRBV10-3 and TRBJ2-2; 7 bases are shared with TRBD2. The CDR3 has 16 residues. Per germline, CDR1 ENHRY and CDR2 SYGVKD. Losses at the gene ends were 7 bases for V and 1 base for J; bases not matched to a gene: 9.

This clone was seen just once. The J gene is TRBJ2-3, the V gene TRBV18; 7 bases align to TRBD2. CDR1 is KGHSH, CDR2 LQKENI, per germline. The junction had 9 bases not matched to a gene; V was cut back by 5 bases and J by 1 base. The CDR3 contains 16 residues. The CDR3 is CASSGPGSGGTDTQYF. CDR3 in DNA: TGTGCCAGCTCAGGCCCGGGAAGCGGGGGCACAGATACGCAGTATTTT.

The rearrangement uses TRBV7-9 and TRBJ1-2; 7 nucleotides agree with TRBD1. Germline CDR1 reads SEHNR; CDR2 reads FQNEAQ (reference sequence). The CDR3 totals 15 residues. The junction had 10 bases not matched to a gene; V was cut back by 5 bases and J by 4 bases. CDR3 protein: CASSGPGQWVYGYTF. CDR3 DNA: TGTGCCAGCAGCGGGCCGGGACAGTGGGTCTATGGCTACACCTTC.

This clone was seen a few times. The CDR3 nucleotides are TGTGCCAGCAGCGGGACTCGGGACAGGGATGAGGGTGGCTACACCTTC. It codes for CASSGTRDRDEGGYTF. This chain connects TRBV9 to TRBJ1-2; 9 bases agree with TRBD1. Trimming at V came to 3 bases and at J to 7 bases, leaving 13 bases not matched to a gene. Germline CDR1 SGDLS, CDR2 YYNGEE. This CDR3 region has 16 residues.

The chain employs TRBV7-2 and TRBJ2-7; the match to TRBD1 covers 11 bases. The CDR3 has 16 amino acids. J gave up 5 bases and V 6 bases, and 12 bases lay outside the gene matches. Per the germline V gene, CDR1 is SGHTA and CDR2 is FQGNSA. Here the CDR3 DNA reads TGTGCCAGCAGTCAATTAAGCGGGACAGGGGGAAACGAGCAGTACTTC. Translation: CASSQLSGTGGNEQYF.

The chain recombines TRBV24-1 with TRBJ2-2, with D possibly matching TRBD2 (5 bases). The germline V gene has CDR1 KGHDR and CDR2 SFDVKD. The CDR3 runs to 13 residues. Trimming shortened V by 4 bases and J by 5 bases, and 7 bases separated the two germline ends. The CDR3 loop is CATSDRTTGELFF. Here the CDR3 DNA reads TGTGCCACCAGTGACAGGACTACCGGGGAGCTGTTTTTT.

This clone was counted a single time. The chain employs TRBV12-3 or TRBV12-4 and TRBJ1-2, with D hard to call. The V gene lost 3 bases and the J gene lost 3 bases, with 5 bases spanning the gap. This CDR3 spans 12 amino acids. The DNA of the CDR3 is TGTGCCAGCAGTTTTTTAGACTATGGCTACACCTTC. This translates into CASSFLDYGYTF.

This clone was seen only a few times. The gene calls are TRBV5-6 and TRBJ1-2; the D gene is possibly TRBD1 (6 bases). The V and J ends lost 3 bases and 4 bases respectively, with 10 bases between them. This CDR3 contains 13 residues. Germline-derived CDR1 and CDR2 are SGHDT and YYEEEE. DNA of the CDR3: TGTGCCAGCAGCTCCGACAGGTCCTATGGCTACACCTTC. Amino acids: CASSSDRSYGYTF.

V is TRBV5-1 and J is TRBJ1-1; D not resolved. This CDR3 has 13 amino acids. V was clipped by 8 bases and J by 3 bases, with 14 bases between them. Germline-derived CDR1 and CDR2 are SGHRS and YFSETQ. CDR3 DNA sequence: TGCGCCAGTTCGGGGAATAAGGACACTGAAGCTTTCTTT. Its protein product is CASSGNKDTEAFF.

The V gene is TRBV15, the J gene TRBJ1-2, with 7 bases matching TRBD1. This CDR3 has 14 amino acids. Germline CDR1 reads LNHNV; CDR2 reads YYDKDF (reference sequence). V gave up 3 bases and J gave up 5 bases; unmatched junction bases: 6. The CDR3 nucleotides are TGTGCCACCAGCAGGGGGACAGTCCAATATGGCTACACCTTC. This encodes CATSRGTVQYGYTF.

V gene TRBV4-3 combines with J gene TRBJ1-2, with a possible D match to TRBD1 (5 bases). Looked up from germline, CDR1 is LGHNA and CDR2 is YSLEER. This CDR3 spans 14 amino acids. Trimming cost V 4 bases and J 3 bases, with 12 bases left between them. CDR3 coding DNA: TGCGCCAGCAGCCCCGGGGGGGGGTACTATGGCTACACCTTC. This codes for CASSPGGGYYGYTF.

This sequence joins TRBV7-2 and TRBJ2-7; no clear D gene. With 5 bases removed from V and 3 bases from J, the gap between germline ends came to 17 bases. This CDR3 is 15 amino acids long. The germline V gene encodes CDR1 SGHTA and CDR2 FQGNSA. DNA of the CDR3: TGTGCCAGCAGCCAATTCTTTGGGTCTAGCTACGAGCAGTACTTC. Translated, it gives CASSQFFGSSYEQYF. The full variable domain, in which reference TRBV7-2 and TRBJ2-7 provide the parts outside the CDR3, is GAGVSQSPSNKVTEKGKDVELRCDPISGHTALYWYRQSLGQGLEFLIYFQGNSAPDKSGLPSDRFSAERTGGSVSTLTIQRTQQEDSAVYLCASSQFFGSSYEQYFGPGTRLTVT.

The CDR3: CASTRAYNEQFF. In DNA, the CDR3 is TGTGCCAGCACCCGGGCCTACAATGAGCAGTTCTTC. The rearrangement uses TRBV25-1 and TRBJ2-1; D is ambiguous. CDR1 is MGHDK and CDR2 is SYGVNS in the germline V gene. Trimming removed 7 bases at V and 2 bases at J, with 6 bases between. The CDR3 is 12 residues long.

J is TRBJ1-1 and V is TRBV4-3; D is uncertain. Germline V CDR1 and CDR2: LGHNA, YSLEER. The ends were cut back, 5 bases at V and 1 base at J, with 11 bases in the middle. This CDR3 region has 14 residues. In DNA, the CDR3 is TGCGCCAGCAGCGCCACACGTGGGAACACTGAAGCTTTCTTT. It codes for CASSATRGNTEAFF.